This entry lists 11 T cell receptor beta chains sequenced from one sample in a study of CXCR3-negative and CXCR3-positive naive CD8 T cells. With UMI labels, 5' RACE was used to prepare the TRB cDNA libraries. With the 5' RACE reads reprocessed, TCRdb shows one record per CDR3 protein and no DNA. This table lists some 66,000 distinct CDR3 sequences. Sequencing was carried out using naive CXCR3- CD8+ T cells from blood. The subset is: CD45RO-CCR7+CD27+CD95- naive CD8+ T cells lacking CXCR3 (TNR3-). Source of these receptors: a human donor in good health. Some clones in this sample may be carry-over from other donors' samples.

The rearrangement links TRBV6-5 to TRBJ2-1. This CDR3 comprises 15 residues. The germline V gene has CDR1 MNHEY and CDR2 SVGAGI. The CDR3 loop reads CASSYEVDGRNEQFF.

V is TRBV7-9 and J is TRBJ2-5; the D gene TCRdb calls, TRBD1, cannot be checked with no DNA. CDR3 length: 16 residues. The germline V gene encodes CDR1 SEHNR and CDR2 FQNEAQ (reference sequence). CDR3: CASSSLIGGLGETQYF. The full variable domain, its missing parts supplied by reference TRBV7-9 and TRBJ2-5, is DTGVSQNPRHKITKRGQNVTFRCDPISEHNRLYWYRQTLGQGPEFLTYFQNEAQLEKSRLLSDRFSAERPKGSFSTLEIQRTEQGDSAMYLCASSSLIGGLGETQYFGPGTRLLVL.

CDR3 amino acids: CASSLAGLDTQYF. The chain couples TRBV7-2 to TRBJ2-3. From germline, CDR1 is SGHTA and CDR2 FQGNSA. The CDR3 is 13 amino acids.

The chain combines TRBV12-3 or TRBV12-4 with TRBJ2-2. The CDR3 loop spans 15 amino acids. CDR3 region: CASSLPSLYTGELFF.

The chain has TRBV20-1 and TRBJ2-1; TCRdb names TRBD1, which stays unverified in the absence of DNA. This CDR3 has 16 amino acids. Germline CDR1 reads DFQATT; CDR2 reads SNEGSKA (reference sequence). The CDR3 loop reads CSARVPGVVSYNEQFF.

CDR3 amino acids: CASSSGQGVTEAFF. The chain carries TRBV13 and TRBJ1-1; the TRBD1 assignment by TCRdb is unverifiable without DNA. Germline V gene data show CDR1 as PRHDT and CDR2 as FYEKMQ (reference sequence). The CDR3 runs 14 residues. Based on the CDR3 plus reference TRBV13 and TRBJ1-1, the full variable domain is AAGVIQSPRHLIKEKRETATLKCYPIPRHDTVYWYQQGPGQDPQFLISFYEKMQSDKGSIPDRFSAQQFSDYHSELNMSSLELGDSALYFCASSSGQGVTEAFFGQGTRLTVV.

The genes are TRBV4-1 and TRBJ2-3. CDR1 MGHRA and CDR2 YSYEKL come from the germline V gene. This CDR3 spans 16 amino acids. CDR3: CASSQVGMAGTDTQYF.

The CDR3 sequence is CASSWSAAGGYNEQFF. The V and J genes are TRBV5-1 and TRBJ2-1; TCRdb's D call, TRBD2, is unchecked because there is no DNA. Germline CDR1 SGHRS, CDR2 YFSETQ. The CDR3 spans 16 residues.

V and J are TRBV5-1 and TRBJ2-1; the TCRdb call, TRBD1, lacks DNA for checking. Germline V gene data show CDR1 as SGHRS and CDR2 as YFSETQ. The CDR3 runs to 12 residues. This chain's CDR3 is CASSLDGAEQFF.

The CDR3 here is CASSLGSSGGLDTDTQYF. The chain links TRBV7-9 to TRBJ2-3; with no DNA, the TCRdb D assignment of TRBD2 cannot be verified. Germline V gives CDR1 SEHNR, CDR2 FQNEAQ (reference sequence). The CDR3 spans 18 residues.

V and J are TRBV20-1 and TRBJ2-6; TCRdb's assignment of TRBD1 cannot be checked, as there is no DNA. The V gene's germline CDR1 is DFQATT and CDR2 SNEGSKA (reference sequence). CDR3 length: 13 residues. CDR3 loop: CSAREEGQYEQYF.